The 25 T cell receptor beta chains below all came from one sample that was sequenced in a study of cytomegalovirus exposure and HLA in healthy donors. Libraries were prepared by immunoSEQ multiplex PCR; TCRdb keeps only in-frame clonotypes and omits some of them. Of 140,000 or so clones in the sample, roughly 89% were seen once. Sequencing was performed on PBMCs. The receptors here all came from a man aged 18 to 30 in good health and CMV-seropositive.

The chain is built from TRBV5-1 and TRBJ2-3, with D possibly being TRBD1 (6 bases). Trimming stripped 0 bases from V and 6 bases from J, with 8 bases between. The germline V gene has CDR1 SGHRS and CDR2 YFSETQ. This CDR3 spans 13 amino acids. The CDR3 DNA reads TGCGCCAGCAGCTTGGCAACAGGGGATACGCAGTATTTT. This translates into CASSLATGDTQYF.

V gene TRBV4-1 combines with J gene TRBJ2-5, with D perhaps TRBD1 (5 bases). Trimming pared 3 bases from V and 5 bases from J, leaving 16 bases between. Germline CDR1 and CDR2: MGHRA and YSYEKL. There are 15 residues in the CDR3. The CDR3 DNA reads TGCGCCAGCAGCCACCCCGGTCAGGGCGGCGAGACCCAGTACTTC. Encoded protein: CASSHPGQGGETQYF.

CDR3 sequence (DNA): TGTGCCAGCAGCTTGGAGAGATCGAGTCAGCCCCAGCATTTT. The encoded protein is CASSLERSSQPQHF. The chain couples TRBV5-8 to TRBJ1-5, with D uncertain. Germline-derived CDR1 and CDR2 are SGHTS and YDEGEE. The V and J ends lost 0 bases and 6 bases respectively, with 10 bases between them. The CDR3 totals 14 residues.

Comment on this clone: The CDR3 end shows no conserved phenylalanine or tryptophan, and so a read error is likely. Because the CDR3's place on the DNA is in doubt, the DNA is left out and the CDR3 is given as listed by TCRdb. This rearrangement joins TRBV12-5 to TRBJ1-5. The CDR3 is 11 residues long, counting both termini. Germline-derived CDR1 and CDR2 are LGHNT and FRNRAP. This CDR3 is CASAPGGDFLV.

This clone appeared a single time. This chain joins TRBV11-2 and TRBJ1-4; D is perhaps TRBD1 (6 bases). V lost 5 bases, J lost 8 bases, and 12 bases lay in between. The CDR3 spans 13 residues. The germline V gene has CDR1 SGHAT and CDR2 FQNNGV. DNA of the CDR3: TGTGCCAGCAGCCTGGACAGAAGGGAAAAACTGTTTTTT. Translating gives CASSLDRREKLFF. The whole variable domain, filled in from reference TRBV11-2 and TRBJ1-4, reads EAGVAQSPRYKIIEKRQSVAFWCNPISGHATLYWYQQILGQGPKLLIQFQNNGVVDDSQLPKDRFSAERLKGVDSTLKIQPAKLEDSAVYLCASSLDRREKLFFGSGTQLSVL.

The chain has TRBV15 and TRBJ1-2, with 7 nucleotides matching TRBD1. V shed 0 bases and J 6 bases; nucleotides not matched to a gene: 4. The length of the CDR3 is 14 residues. Germline V CDR1 and CDR2: LNHNV, YYDKDF (reference sequence). This chain's CDR3 is CATSRDLTGDGYTF. CDR3 bases: TGTGCCACCAGCAGAGACCTCACAGGGGATGGCTACACCTTC.

The rearrangement links TRBV7-8 to TRBJ1-3; tentative D call: TRBD1 (5 bases). The V end lost 0 bases, the J end lost 0 bases, and 12 bases lay between the germline ends. CDR1 SGHVS and CDR2 FQNEAQ come from the germline V gene. The CDR3 loop spans 17 amino acids. CDR3 coding DNA: TGTGCCAGCAGCTTAGCACACAGGCTTAGCTCTGGAAACACCATATATTTT. This translates into CASSLAHRLSSGNTIYF.

This chain uses TRBV28 with TRBJ1-1, with unresolved D. V was shortened by 5 bases and J by 3 bases, with 16 bases between the two germline ends. This CDR3 is built from 15 residues. CDR1 is MDHEN, CDR2 SYDVKM, per germline. The CDR3 region has the DNA TGTGCCAGCAGTCCGCGGGTCACTCGGGACACTGAAGCTTTCTTT. As protein: CASSPRVTRDTEAFF.

The J gene is TRBJ2-1, the V gene TRBV5-1; maybe TRBD2 (5 bases). The length of the CDR3 is 13 residues. Trimming cost V 5 bases and J 7 bases, with 13 bases left between them. Per germline, CDR1 SGHRS and CDR2 YFSETQ. CDR3 in amino acids: CASRDGMGNEQFF. The CDR3 coding sequence is TGCGCCAGCAGGGACGGGATGGGGAATGAGCAGTTCTTC.

V gene TRBV25-1 combines with J gene TRBJ1-5; D gene uncertain. The germline V gene encodes CDR1 MGHDK and CDR2 SYGVNS. The CDR3 covers 14 residues. The V gene lost 2 bases and the J gene lost 7 bases, with 12 bases spanning the gap. The CDR3 loop reads CASSENWGGQPQHF. CDR3 nucleotides: TGTGCCAGCAGTGAAAATTGGGGAGGCCAGCCCCAGCATTTT.

This chain joins TRBV7-8 and TRBJ1-2; maybe TRBD1 (5 bases). V was pared by 0 bases and J by 5 bases, with 7 bases between. Germline CDR1 reads SGHVS; CDR2 reads FQNEAQ. CDR3 size: 13 residues. As DNA, the CDR3 is TGTGCCAGCAGCTTAGCAGGGGAATATGGCTACACCTTC. It yields the protein CASSLAGEYGYTF.

The J gene is TRBJ2-1, the V gene TRBV21-1; the DNA was not compared with TRBD2, the D call given in the table. TRBV21-1 is noted as a pseudogene. The CDR3 totals 18 residues. The CDR3 loop is CASSKTERGATNGNEQFF. Written as DNA, the CDR3 is TGTGCCAGCAGCAAAACTGAGCGGGGGGCCACCAATGGGAATGAGCAGTTCTTC.

The chain combines TRBV27 with TRBJ1-4; no definite D call. CDR3 size: 12 residues. The V end was cut by 4 bases, the J end by 7 bases, with 7 bases between. The germline gives CDR1 MNHEY, CDR2 SMNVEV (reference sequence). The CDR3 is CASSSGGEKLFF. CDR3 DNA sequence: TGTGCCAGCAGTTCTGGAGGTGAAAAACTGTTTTTT.

The V gene is TRBV5-1, the J gene TRBJ1-1; no reliable D call. V shed 5 bases and J shed 1 base, with 6 bases lying between them. The germline CDR1 and CDR2 sequences are SGHRS and YFSETQ. This CDR3 comprises 12 residues. CDR3 loop: CASRAPNTEAFF. CDR3 coding DNA: TGCGCCAGCAGGGCCCCGAACACTGAAGCTTTCTTT. Complete variable domain (other parts from reference TRBV5-1 and TRBJ1-1): KAGVTQTPRYLIKTRGQQVTLSCSPISGHRSVSWYQQTPGQGLQFLFEYFSETQRNKGNFPGRFSGRQFSNSRSEMNVSTLELGDSALYLCASRAPNTEAFFGQGTRLTVV.

The rearrangement uses TRBV9 and TRBJ1-2; 8 bases align to TRBD1. Per germline, CDR1 SGDLS and CDR2 YYNGEE. CDR3 length equals 16 residues. The J segment lost 5 bases and the V segment lost 0 bases, leaving 9 bases of the junction unmatched. CDR3 nucleotides: TGTGCCAGCAGCGTAGGGCGAGGTGGACAGGGTTATGGCTACACCTTC. It specifies CASSVGRGGQGYGYTF.

This clone has only a few counts. V gene TRBV25-1 combines with J gene TRBJ1-1; TRBD1 is a possible D gene (6 bases). CDR3 length: 13 residues. The V and J ends lost 6 bases and 7 bases respectively, with 15 bases between them. CDR1 MGHDK and CDR2 SYGVNS come from the germline V gene. Here the CDR3 reads CASSFRQANEAFF. The CDR3 DNA reads TGTGCCAGCAGCTTCAGACAGGCGAATGAAGCTTTCTTT.

As for this clone: Other DNA variants within this sample encode the same CDR3. The rearrangement links TRBV6-1 to TRBJ2-7, with D maybe TRBD1 (6 bases). CDR3 size: 14 residues. Germline V gene sequence: CDR1 MNHNS, CDR2 SASEGT. V was shortened by 5 bases and J by 2 bases, with 13 bases between the two germline ends. CDR3 loop: CASSRRTDPYEQYF. As DNA, the CDR3 is TGTGCCAGCAGTCGTCGGACAGATCCCTACGAGCAGTACTTC.

This clone was seen just once. The V gene is TRBV29-1, the J gene TRBJ2-5; D ambiguous. V shed 3 bases and J shed 4 bases, with 9 bases lying between them. This CDR3 is built from 12 residues. Germline-derived CDR1 and CDR2 are SQVTM and ANQGSEA. The CDR3 DNA reads TGCAGCGTTGATGAGAGTCCAGAGACCCAGTACTTC. Protein product: CSVDESPETQYF.

The chain joins TRBV9 to TRBJ1-2; D uncertain. CDR3 size: 14 residues. V lost 3 bases and J lost 7, with 16 bases in between. Germline-derived CDR1 and CDR2 are SGDLS and YYNGEE. The CDR3 loop is CASSDPLREFGYTF. The CDR3 DNA reads as TGTGCCAGCAGCGACCCCCTCCGGGAGTTTGGCTACACCTTC.

The CDR3 is CASSLMATQETQYF. CDR3 DNA: TGCGCCAGCAGCTTGATGGCAACGCAAGAGACCCAGTACTTC. This sequence joins TRBV5-1 and TRBJ2-5; no definite D call. With 1 base removed from V and 2 bases from J, the gap between germline ends came to 9 bases. CDR1 SGHRS and CDR2 YFSETQ come from the germline V gene. The CDR3 totals 14 residues.

Remarks on this clone: The sample holds other DNA sequences that translate to the same CDR3. V and J are TRBV5-1 and TRBJ1-4; D is possibly TRBD1 (6 bases). The CDR3 has 15 residues. Germline lookup yields CDR1 SGHRS and CDR2 YFSETQ. Trimming took off 0 bases at V and 0 bases at J, with 6 bases between the two ends. DNA for the CDR3: TGCGCCAGCAGCTTGGCAGGGGCAACTAATGAAAAACTGTTTTTT. Translation: CASSLAGATNEKLFF.

This chain connects TRBV2 to TRBJ2-1; D gene uncertain. Looked up from germline, CDR1 is SNHLY and CDR2 is FYNNEI. Trimming removed 2 bases from V and 2 bases from J, with 7 bases in between. The CDR3 runs to 14 residues. The CDR3 coding sequence is TGTGCCAGCAGTGAACCAGCGACCTACAATGAGCAGTTCTTC. Translation gives CASSEPATYNEQFF.

The chain combines TRBV30 with TRBJ2-1, with 15 nucleotides matching TRBD2. Germline V gene sequence: CDR1 GTSNPN, CDR2 SVGIG (reference sequence). This CDR3 has 19 residues. Losses at the gene ends were 0 bases for V and 8 bases for J; bases not matched to a gene: 14. DNA for the CDR3: TGTGCCTGGAGTGTACTTAGGACCGCCGGGACTAGCGGGAGGTATGAGCAGTTCTTC. It yields the protein CAWSVLRTAGTSGRYEQFF.

V gene TRBV7-9 combines with J gene TRBJ2-7; 7 bases are a match to TRBD2. The junction had 8 bases not matched to a gene; V was cut back by 8 bases and J by 4 bases. Germline loops: CDR1 SEHNR, CDR2 FQNEAQ (reference sequence). The CDR3 contains 13 residues. This CDR3 is CASRGELGYEQYF. In DNA, the CDR3 is TGTGCCAGCCGGGGGGAATTAGGGTACGAGCAGTACTTC.

The CDR3 DNA follows: TGTGCCAGCAGTACCCCCGGTGACTACACAGATACGCAGTATTTT. Its protein is CASSTPGDYTDTQYF. The rearrangement uses TRBV9 and TRBJ2-3; D perhaps matches TRBD2 (5 bases). CDR1 is SGDLS and CDR2 is YYNGEE in the germline V gene. This CDR3 is built from 15 residues. V gave up 5 bases and J gave up 2 bases, with 15 bases separating them.